This T cell receptor (beta chain) originates from a study of T cells in Graves' hyperthyroidism and ophthalmopathy. There are a few counts of this clonotype. Its antigen is unknown. Regarding the study as a whole: The model identified upcoming ophthalmopathy a median approximately six months ahead of onset. Blood also carried most thyroid clonotypes expanded above 0.001.

TCR beta CDR3 regions were amplified from RNA transcripts. HTBI primers drove first-round RT-PCR of the TCR CDR3. Using its own MiXCR run on the multiplex PCR reads, TCRdb lists one record per CDR3 protein. Of over 650,000 distinct CDR3 sequences in the sample, around 15% were seen once. The TCR was taken from a man younger than 35 with Graves' hyperthyroidism. Material for sequencing was blood.

The CDR3 region is CASSYQPDRGNYEQYF. CDR3 in DNA: TGTGCCAGCAGTTACCAGCCGGACAGAGGAAACTACGAGCAGTACTTC. The rearrangement uses TRBV6-7 and TRBJ2-7, with D possibly TRBD1 on 6 matching bases. TRBV6-7 is sorted into the ORF group, with uncertain function. The length of the CDR3 is 16 residues. V lost 2 bases and J lost 3, with 17 bases in between.